This T cell receptor (beta chain) was retrieved from a study of TIL therapy for anti-PD-1-resistant metastatic lung cancer. This was the immunoSEQ v3 assay. Clones were sequenced by immunoSEQ multiplex PCR, and TCRdb holds only the in-frame ones, with some missing. The table has about 45,000 clones, around 79% seen once. Noted time point: pre-treatment sample, taken before nivolumab and TIL therapy. This clone was seen more than once but under ten times. Germline V lookup: CDR1 MDHEN, CDR2 SYDVKM. The CDR3 contains 12 residues. V was shortened by 2 bases and J by 6 bases, with 7 bases between the two germline ends.

The source is a man in his 70s with non-small cell lung cancer. Sequences were derived from blood, sampled at baseline. J is TRBJ1-2 and V is TRBV28; D is ambiguous. CDR3: CASSLARDGYTF. The CDR3 DNA reads as TGTGCCAGCAGTTTAGCCAGAGATGGCTACACCTTC.